The clone carrying this TCR beta chain was recorded many times. A much larger clone is a single base away; this may be a read error. The data were taken from a study of Graves' ophthalmopathy and Graves' hyperthyroidism. Scientists amplified the TCR beta CDR3 regions from RNA transcripts. In the first round, RT-PCR was carried out with HTBI primers, and a multiplex PCR formed the second round. In TCRdb, the multiplex PCR reads were re-called with MiXCR into one record per CDR3 protein. The repertoire holds fewer than 600,000 distinct CDR3 sequences, with about 15% as singletons. Germline V gene sequence: CDR1 MRHNA, CDR2 SNTAGT. Trimming stripped 3 bases from V and 1 base from J, with 3 bases between. The CDR3 totals 13 residues.

The sample comprised blood. The receptor was derived from a woman younger than 45 with Graves' ophthalmopathy. The chain joins TRBV6-4 to TRBJ2-2, with unresolved D. The CDR3 nucleotides read TGTGCCAGCAGTGATGGGAACACCGGGGAGCTGTTTTTT. Its protein is CASSDGNTGELFF.